A selection of T cell receptor beta chains follows, all from one sample in a study of neurological immune-mediated disorders. TCRdb ran MiXCR on the 5' RACE reads and lists one entry per CDR3 protein. The sample has roughly 120,000 distinct CDR3 sequences, roughly 3.2% seen once. What was sequenced was PBMCs. Receptors originate from a young woman with multiple sclerosis. Each CDR3 is given with its conserved first and last residue. The order of the fields is D gene, clone size, J gene, V gene, CDR3 DNA, CDR3 protein. D genes are given only for firm matches. Clone size is given for some rows only: seen once, a few or many times, or a class if the clone is expanded.

d_gene: TRBD1
abundance: many
j_gene: TRBJ1-4
v_gene: TRBV6-5
CDR3nt: TGTGCCAGCAGTCCACCGGGGACAGGGGCTGTCTTAGCTGAAAAACTGTTTTTT
CDR3aa: CASSPPGTGAVLAEKLFF

d_gene: .
abundance: many
j_gene: TRBJ1-1
v_gene: TRBV6-2/TRBV6-3
CDR3nt: TGTGCCAGCAGTTATACCCCCGTGCGGGCAAATGAAGCTTTCTTT
CDR3aa: CASSYTPVRANEAFF

d_gene: .
abundance: many
j_gene: TRBJ1-2
v_gene: TRBV30
CDR3nt: TGTGCCTGGAGTAAGCACAGCACTAACTATGGCTACACCTTC
CDR3aa: CAWSKHSTNYGYTF

d_gene: .
abundance: .
j_gene: TRBJ2-7
v_gene: TRBV3-1
CDR3nt: TGTGCCAGCAGCCCTTTTCGGACTACTCCCTACGAGCAGTACTTC
CDR3aa: CASSPFRTTPYEQYF

d_gene: TRBD1
abundance: many
j_gene: TRBJ2-3
v_gene: TRBV6-6
CDR3nt: TGTGCCAGCAGCCAGGGACAGGGGGTCACAGATACGCAGTATTTT
CDR3aa: CASSQGQGVTDTQYF

d_gene: TRBD1
abundance: many
j_gene: TRBJ1-1
v_gene: TRBV12-3/TRBV12-4
CDR3nt: TGTGCCAGCAGTTTTGTTGCAGGGGGAACTGAAGCTTTCTTT
CDR3aa: CASSFVAGGTEAFF

d_gene: .
abundance: many
j_gene: TRBJ1-2
v_gene: TRBV18
CDR3nt: TGTGCCAGCTCCCCCGGGAGGGCCAACTATGGCTACACCTTC
CDR3aa: CASSPGRANYGYTF

d_gene: .
abundance: many
j_gene: TRBJ1-5
v_gene: TRBV12-3/TRBV12-4
CDR3nt: TGTGCCAGCAGTTTAGTGCAGGGTTGGAATCAGCCCCAGCATTTT
CDR3aa: CASSLVQGWNQPQHF

d_gene: .
abundance: many
j_gene: TRBJ1-2
v_gene: TRBV12-3/TRBV12-4
CDR3nt: TGTGCCAGCAGCCGAATTTCTACGTGGGGGGGCTCCGATGGCTACACCTTC
CDR3aa: CASSRISTWGGSDGYTF

d_gene: .
abundance: many
j_gene: TRBJ2-1
v_gene: TRBV18
CDR3nt: TGTGCCAGCTCACCCCCTAGTCGAACCTACAATGAGCAGTTCTTC
CDR3aa: CASSPPSRTYNEQFF

d_gene: .
abundance: few
j_gene: TRBJ1-1
v_gene: TRBV19
CDR3nt: TGTGCCAGTAGTATAGAGGGGACTTGGCGGACTGAAGCTTTCTTT
CDR3aa: CASSIEGTWRTEAFF

d_gene: TRBD1
abundance: many
j_gene: TRBJ1-5
v_gene: TRBV7-9
CDR3nt: TGTGCCAGCAGCTTAGGGGCAGGGGGTCAGCCCCAGCATTTT
CDR3aa: CASSLGAGGQPQHF

d_gene: TRBD1
abundance: many
j_gene: TRBJ1-5
v_gene: TRBV7-8
CDR3nt: TGTGCCAGCAGCCCGAACAGGGGAAATAGCAATCAGCCCCAGCATTTT
CDR3aa: CASSPNRGNSNQPQHF

d_gene: .
abundance: many
j_gene: TRBJ2-7
v_gene: TRBV7-2
CDR3nt: TGTGCCAGCAGCTTCCCCTCTAGGATCTATCCCTACGAGCAGTACTTC
CDR3aa: CASSFPSRIYPYEQYF

d_gene: .
abundance: many
j_gene: TRBJ1-1
v_gene: TRBV6-5
CDR3nt: TGTGCCAGCAGTTTTACGGGCGCTGAAGCTTTCTTT
CDR3aa: CASSFTGAEAFF

d_gene: .
abundance: many
j_gene: TRBJ2-1
v_gene: TRBV5-1
CDR3nt: TGCGCCAGCAGAGACCCCTGGATCGATGAGCAGTTCTTC
CDR3aa: CASRDPWIDEQFF

d_gene: .
abundance: many
j_gene: TRBJ1-1
v_gene: TRBV5-1
CDR3nt: TGCGCCAGCAGCCTCCCCAGCCCCTTGTCGAACACTGAAGCTTTCTTT
CDR3aa: CASSLPSPLSNTEAFF

d_gene: TRBD1
abundance: many
j_gene: TRBJ2-3
v_gene: TRBV5-8
CDR3nt: TGTGCCAGCAGCTTGGGCTTCCCGGGACAGGGCGCAGATACGCAGTATTTT
CDR3aa: CASSLGFPGQGADTQYF

d_gene: TRBD1
abundance: many
j_gene: TRBJ1-1
v_gene: TRBV6-5
CDR3nt: TGTGCCAGCAGTTACAGGGGGCTGAACACTGAAGCTTTCTTT
CDR3aa: CASSYRGLNTEAFF

d_gene: TRBD1
abundance: many
j_gene: TRBJ2-7
v_gene: TRBV7-7
CDR3nt: TGTGCCAGCAGCTTAGGGGACAGCGGAGATTACGAGCAGTACTTC
CDR3aa: CASSLGDSGDYEQYF

d_gene: TRBD2
abundance: many
j_gene: TRBJ2-7
v_gene: TRBV29-1
CDR3nt: TGCAGCGTTGAACTAAGCGGGAGGGCCTACGAGCAGTACTTC
CDR3aa: CSVELSGRAYEQYF

d_gene: .
abundance: many
j_gene: TRBJ2-1
v_gene: TRBV7-2
CDR3nt: TGTGCCAGCAGCTTAATTGGCCCCTCTTACAATGAGCAGTTCTTC
CDR3aa: CASSLIGPSYNEQFF

d_gene: .
abundance: many
j_gene: TRBJ2-3
v_gene: TRBV7-9
CDR3nt: TGTGCCAGCAGCTTTGTTGCGCAGAACATAGATACGCAGTATTTT
CDR3aa: CASSFVAQNIDTQYF

d_gene: .
abundance: many
j_gene: TRBJ2-7
v_gene: TRBV6-2/TRBV6-3
CDR3nt: TGTGCCAGCAGTTACGGGGCGGCCTACGAGCAGTACTTC
CDR3aa: CASSYGAAYEQYF

d_gene: TRBD1
abundance: many
j_gene: TRBJ1-5
v_gene: TRBV9
CDR3nt: TGTGCCAGCGGGACAGGGGAGAGTCAGCCCCAGCATTTT
CDR3aa: CASGTGESQPQHF

d_gene: TRBD1
abundance: few
j_gene: TRBJ1-1
v_gene: TRBV2
CDR3nt: TGTGCCAGCAGTGAAGCGAGACAGGGCGAAGCTTTCTTT
CDR3aa: CASSEARQGEAFF

d_gene: .
abundance: many
j_gene: TRBJ2-1
v_gene: TRBV7-2
CDR3nt: TGTGCCAGCAGCCGGGGGCTAGGCAATGAGCAGTTCTTC
CDR3aa: CASSRGLGNEQFF

d_gene: .
abundance: many
j_gene: TRBJ1-1
v_gene: TRBV6-5
CDR3nt: TGTGCCAGCTCAAGGGGACCCAACACTGAAGCTTTCTTT
CDR3aa: CASSRGPNTEAFF

d_gene: .
abundance: many
j_gene: TRBJ2-1
v_gene: TRBV27
CDR3nt: TGTGCCAGCAGTTTACGACAGCTGAACGGCTACAATGAGCAGTTCTTC
CDR3aa: CASSLRQLNGYNEQFF

d_gene: .
abundance: many
j_gene: TRBJ1-2
v_gene: TRBV12-3/TRBV12-4
CDR3nt: TGTGCCAGCAGCCCCGGTCGAGGAGGAGGCTACACCTTC
CDR3aa: CASSPGRGGGYTF

d_gene: .
abundance: many
j_gene: TRBJ2-1
v_gene: TRBV6-5
CDR3nt: TGTGCCAGCAGTTACAACGCGGAGGGAGCCAGGGGTGAGCAGTTCTTC
CDR3aa: CASSYNAEGARGEQFF

d_gene: .
abundance: many
j_gene: TRBJ1-2
v_gene: TRBV6-2/TRBV6-3
CDR3nt: TGTGCCAGCAGTTACCCGGGCGTTTACTATGGCTACACCTTC
CDR3aa: CASSYPGVYYGYTF

d_gene: TRBD1
abundance: many
j_gene: TRBJ1-2
v_gene: TRBV19
CDR3nt: TGTGCCAGTAGGCCACAGGGGGCGAATGGCTACACCTTC
CDR3aa: CASRPQGANGYTF

d_gene: TRBD2
abundance: many
j_gene: TRBJ2-3
v_gene: TRBV20-1
CDR3nt: TGCAGTGCTGCTAGCGGGAGAACAGATACGCAGTATTTT
CDR3aa: CSAASGRTDTQYF

d_gene: .
abundance: few
j_gene: TRBJ2-7
v_gene: TRBV6-2/TRBV6-3
CDR3nt: TGTGCCAGCAGGTATCTGGGGACCTACGAGCAGTACTTC
CDR3aa: CASRYLGTYEQYF

d_gene: TRBD1
abundance: many
j_gene: TRBJ1-2
v_gene: TRBV10-3
CDR3nt: TGTGCCATCAGTGAGCCGGACAGGGTAAACTATGGCTACACCTTC
CDR3aa: CAISEPDRVNYGYTF

d_gene: .
abundance: .
j_gene: TRBJ2-1
v_gene: TRBV12-3/TRBV12-4
CDR3nt: TGTGCCAGCAGTCCGTCAGGGAAGCCCTGGCAGTTCTTC
CDR3aa: CASSPSGKPWQFF

d_gene: TRBD1
abundance: many
j_gene: TRBJ2-7
v_gene: TRBV20-1
CDR3nt: TGCAGTGCTGCCCGGGACAGGGCTAACGAGCAGTACTTC
CDR3aa: CSAARDRANEQYF

d_gene: .
abundance: many
j_gene: TRBJ2-5
v_gene: TRBV5-1
CDR3nt: TGCGCCAGCAGCCTTAACTCCAGACTAGGGGGAGAGACCCAGTACTTC
CDR3aa: CASSLNSRLGGETQYF

d_gene: .
abundance: many
j_gene: TRBJ1-1
v_gene: TRBV7-2
CDR3nt: TGTGCCAGCAGCTCTAACCTGAACACTGAAGCTTTCTTT
CDR3aa: CASSSNLNTEAFF

d_gene: TRBD2
abundance: many
j_gene: TRBJ2-1
v_gene: TRBV7-6
CDR3nt: TGTGCCAGCAGCTTAGGGACTAGCGGGAGGGGCTACTACAATGAGCAGTTCTTC
CDR3aa: CASSLGTSGRGYYNEQFF

d_gene: TRBD2
abundance: .
j_gene: TRBJ2-7
v_gene: TRBV5-1
CDR3nt: TGCGCCAGCAGCTTGGCGGCTAGCGGTTCCTACGAGCAGTACTTC
CDR3aa: CASSLAASGSYEQYF

d_gene: .
abundance: many
j_gene: TRBJ1-3
v_gene: TRBV3-1
CDR3nt: TGTGCCAGCAGCCAAAGACAGCGGCTAAACACCATATATTTT
CDR3aa: CASSQRQRLNTIYF

d_gene: TRBD2
abundance: many
j_gene: TRBJ2-3
v_gene: TRBV5-1
CDR3nt: TGCGCCAGCAGCTCGGTAGCCGGGACTAGCGGGAGAAGTACGCAGTATTTT
CDR3aa: CASSSVAGTSGRSTQYF

d_gene: .
abundance: .
j_gene: TRBJ1-4
v_gene: TRBV5-1
CDR3nt: TGCGCCAGCAGCCGCAAACAGGGCAGCAGTGAAAAACTGTTTTTT
CDR3aa: CASSRKQGSSEKLFF

d_gene: .
abundance: many
j_gene: TRBJ1-5
v_gene: TRBV12-3/TRBV12-4
CDR3nt: TGTGCCAGCAGTTTGCACGGGGGCAATCAGCCCCAGCATTTT
CDR3aa: CASSLHGGNQPQHF

d_gene: .
abundance: many
j_gene: TRBJ2-5
v_gene: TRBV20-1
CDR3nt: TGCAGTGCAACCAGGTCGTGGGTATCAGACGAGACCCAGTACTTC
CDR3aa: CSATRSWVSDETQYF

d_gene: .
abundance: many
j_gene: TRBJ1-2
v_gene: TRBV15
CDR3nt: TGTGCCACCCGATTGGACAGCGCTAACTATGGCTACACCTTC
CDR3aa: CATRLDSANYGYTF

d_gene: TRBD2
abundance: many
j_gene: TRBJ2-3
v_gene: TRBV7-9
CDR3nt: TGTGCCAGCAGCCCCCCCACAGGACTAGTAACAGATACGCAGTATTTT
CDR3aa: CASSPPTGLVTDTQYF

d_gene: .
abundance: .
j_gene: TRBJ2-2
v_gene: TRBV20-1
CDR3nt: TGCAGTGCCCCGTCGGAGGGGCGTCGGGAGCTGTTTTTT
CDR3aa: CSAPSEGRRELFF

d_gene: .
abundance: many
j_gene: TRBJ1-1
v_gene: TRBV4-3
CDR3nt: TGCGCCAGCAGCCACAGGGCGTTGAACACTGAAGCTTTCTTT
CDR3aa: CASSHRALNTEAFF

d_gene: .
abundance: many
j_gene: TRBJ1-2
v_gene: TRBV20-1
CDR3nt: TGCAGTGCACCTGACGGCCCCTATGGCTACACCTTC
CDR3aa: CSAPDGPYGYTF

d_gene: .
abundance: many
j_gene: TRBJ1-1
v_gene: TRBV10-2
CDR3nt: TGCGCCAGCAGTGAGTCGACCTATAGGGCTGAAGCTTTCTTT
CDR3aa: CASSESTYRAEAFF

d_gene: .
abundance: many
j_gene: TRBJ1-2
v_gene: TRBV27
CDR3nt: TGTGCCAGCAGTTTTTCCAGGGTGCACTATGGCTACACCTTC
CDR3aa: CASSFSRVHYGYTF

d_gene: .
abundance: many
j_gene: TRBJ2-7
v_gene: TRBV20-1
CDR3nt: TGCAGTGCAAGAAGGGTTTTACGGGATGGAAGGCTCTACGAGCAGTACTTC
CDR3aa: CSARRVLRDGRLYEQYF